Here is one T cell receptor (beta chain) with its context. Its antigen is currently unknown. Germline assignment: CDR1 SGHVS and CDR2 FQNEAQ. V trimming: 5 bases; J trimming: 1 base; junction bases outside the gene matches: 10. The CDR3 runs to 17 residues. Generated by immunoSEQ multiplex PCR, the TCRdb table keeps only in-frame clones and is missing some. The sample shows more than 70,000 clones, more than 70% of them seen only once. This sample is drawn from a study of lymphopenia after photon versus proton radiotherapy. Points from the study as a whole: Authors raise, but do not show, better survival with proton therapy. Photon-treated patients lost naive T cells and TCR diversity; proton-treated stayed stable. In patients who died, overall survival fell as post-nadir TCR diversity dropped more. After the lymphocyte nadir, photon-treated repertoires showed oligoclonal expansion, especially of CD8+ Temra cells.

This chain links TRBV7-8 with TRBJ1-5; 8 nucleotides match TRBD1. The clonotype comes from a man between 60 and 75 years old with pancreatic cancer. Sequenced material: peripheral blood, taken from a patient treated with proton-based radiotherapy. In DNA, the CDR3 is TGTGCCAGCAGCCCACGTCGGACAGGGAACAGCAATCAGCCCCAGCATTTT. This encodes CASSPRRTGNSNQPQHF.